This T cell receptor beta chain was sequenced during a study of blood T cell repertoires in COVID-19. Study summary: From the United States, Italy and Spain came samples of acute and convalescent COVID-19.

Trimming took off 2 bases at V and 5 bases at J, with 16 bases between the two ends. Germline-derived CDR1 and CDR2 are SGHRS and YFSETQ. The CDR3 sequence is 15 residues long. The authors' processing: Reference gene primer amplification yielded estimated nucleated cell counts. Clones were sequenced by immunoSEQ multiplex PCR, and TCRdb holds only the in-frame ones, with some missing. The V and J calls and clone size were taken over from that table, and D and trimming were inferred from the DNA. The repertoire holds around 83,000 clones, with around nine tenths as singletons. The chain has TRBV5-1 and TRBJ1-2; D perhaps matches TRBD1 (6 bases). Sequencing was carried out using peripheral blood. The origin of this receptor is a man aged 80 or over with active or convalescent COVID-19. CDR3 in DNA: TGCGCCAGCAGCTTTTCCGGGACAAACTGGTATGGCTACACCTTC. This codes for CASSFSGTNWYGYTF.